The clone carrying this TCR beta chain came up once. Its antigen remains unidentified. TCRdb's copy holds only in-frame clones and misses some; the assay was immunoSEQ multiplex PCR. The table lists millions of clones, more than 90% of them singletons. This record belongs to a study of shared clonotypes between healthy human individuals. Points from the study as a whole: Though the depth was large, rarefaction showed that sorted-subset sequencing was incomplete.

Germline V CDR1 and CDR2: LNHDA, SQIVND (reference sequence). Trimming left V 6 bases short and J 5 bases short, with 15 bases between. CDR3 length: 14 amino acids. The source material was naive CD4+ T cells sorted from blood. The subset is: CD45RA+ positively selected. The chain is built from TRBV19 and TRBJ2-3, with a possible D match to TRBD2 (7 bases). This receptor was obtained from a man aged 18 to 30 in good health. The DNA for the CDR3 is TGTGCCAGTAGCCGAGGGGGAGGGGAAGATACGCAGTATTTT. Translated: CASSRGGGEDTQYF.